A selection of T cell receptor beta chains follows, all from one sample in a study of HIV-infected patients and healthy controls. TCRdb reprocessed the 5' RACE reads via MiXCR and lists one record per CDR3 protein. This table has about 67,000 distinct CDR3 sequences, 15% to 20% appearing once. The specimen sequenced was CD4+ T cells from blood. Receptors were obtained from a human donor in good health. Each CDR3 is given with its conserved first and last residue. D genes are given only for firm matches. A row's size may be missing; if present it is once, few, many or a size class.

cdr3_nt	cdr3_aa	clone_size	d_call	j_call	v_call
TGTGCCAGTAGTAGACAGGTGGTCACCGGGGAGCTGTTTTTT	CASSRQVVTGELFF	-	-	TRBJ2-2	TRBV19
TGTGCCAGCAGCTTGGGACGGAGGCAGTACGAGCAGTACTTC	CASSLGRRQYEQYF	-	-	TRBJ2-7	TRBV7-2
TGTGCCAGCAGCTTAGCCCCCCCCGGGGGAGGGAGCGGCTACACCTTC	CASSLAPPGGGSGYTF	-	-	TRBJ1-2	TRBV7-2
TGCGCCAGCAGCCAATACCCCGGGACGGGTGGCTACACCTTC	CASSQYPGTGGYTF	-	-	TRBJ1-2	TRBV4-3
TGTGCCAGCAGTTTTCGGGAGGGCTACGAGCAGTACTTC	CASSFREGYEQYF	-	TRBD2	TRBJ2-7	TRBV12-3/TRBV12-4
TGTGCCAGCTCGTTTTCACAGGGGAAGGGTGAAAAACTGTTTTTT	CASSFSQGKGEKLFF	few	TRBD1	TRBJ1-4	TRBV18
TGTGCCAGTAGGGGGATAGGGCTTCCCCTCCACTTT	CASRGIGLPLHF	few	-	TRBJ1-6	TRBV2
TGTGCCACCAGTGGGTCCGACAGGGGAGACGCCGGGGAGCTGTTTTTT	CATSGSDRGDAGELFF	-	TRBD1	TRBJ2-2	TRBV24-1
TGTGCCAGCAGCGAAGGGAGCTCCTATAATTCACCCCTCCACTTT	CASSEGSSYNSPLHF	many	-	TRBJ1-6	TRBV7-8
TGTGCCAGCAGCCTCCAAGGACAGGGGGCGGTCGGGGAGCTGTTTTTT	CASSLQGQGAVGELFF	-	TRBD1	TRBJ2-2	TRBV3-1
TGTGCCAGCAGCTTAAGGACAGGGGGTCAGCCCCAGCATTTT	CASSLRTGGQPQHF	few	TRBD1	TRBJ1-5	TRBV7-4
TGTGCCAGCTCCCGGTCAGCCAGGGTTGAGGATCAGCCCCAGCATTTT	CASSRSARVEDQPQHF	-	-	TRBJ1-5	TRBV18
TGTGCCAGCAGCCAGGCGGGCTCCGGAAACACCATATATTTT	CASSQAGSGNTIYF	-	-	TRBJ1-3	TRBV7-9
TGTGCCAGCAGTTACTCTTCACCCCTCCACTTT	CASSYSSPLHF	-	-	TRBJ1-6	TRBV6-6